Shown below are 30 T cell receptor beta chains from a single sample sequenced in a study of blood T cell repertoires in COVID-19. The assay was immunoSEQ multiplex PCR, and TCRdb's table has in-frame clones only and misses some. The profile shows more than 140,000 clones, roughly 88% of them singletons. Sequencing was carried out using peripheral blood. Source of these receptors: a woman aged 50 to 65 in a cohort sampled during active or convalescent COVID-19.

This clone was seen a few times. The chain employs TRBV3-1 (or the pseudogene TRBV3-2) and TRBJ1-5, with 7 bases identical to TRBD1. This CDR3 has 16 amino acids. J gave up 0 bases and V 3 bases, and 5 bases lay outside the gene matches. Germline assignment: CDR1 LGHDT and CDR2 YNNKEL (reference sequence). Written as DNA, the CDR3 is TGTGCCAGCAGCCATGGGACAGCCTATAGCAATCAGCCCCAGCATTTT. Its protein is CASSHGTAYSNQPQHF.

The chain recombines TRBV7-2 with TRBJ2-4; 7 nucleotides align to TRBD1. The V and J ends lost 7 bases and 3 bases, in that order; junction bases with no gene match: 6. In germline, CDR1 is SGHTA, CDR2 FQGNSA. The CDR3 covers 14 residues. Here the CDR3 DNA reads TGTGCCAGCACCCCAGGGGGTAGCAAAAACATTCAGTACTTC. Amino acid sequence: CASTPGGSKNIQYF.

The chain is built from TRBV7-3 and TRBJ1-5, with D unresolved. The CDR3 sequence is 13 residues long. The germline V gene has CDR1 SGHTA and CDR2 FQGTGA. V lost 4 bases to trimming and J lost 4 bases, with 8 bases between them. CDR3 amino acids: CASSSGGNQPQHF. The CDR3 region has the DNA TGTGCCAGCAGCTCCGGAGGGAATCAGCCCCAGCATTTT.

The chain employs TRBV6-2 or TRBV6-3 and TRBJ2-3; D ambiguous. V was cut by 6 bases and J by 6 bases, with 7 bases left in between. Germline V lookup: CDR1 MNHEY, CDR2 SVGEGT. The CDR3 runs 11 residues. The CDR3: CASSFPDTQYF. The CDR3 bases are TGTGCCAGCAGCTTCCCGGATACGCAGTATTTT.

The CDR3 sequence is CARSSAGGDNYEQYF. The DNA of the CDR3 is TGTGCCAGAAGCTCGGCGGGGGGCGACAACTACGAGCAGTACTTC. The V and J genes are TRBV5-3 and TRBJ2-7; 8 bases fit TRBD2. TRBV5-3 is flagged as an ORF with uncertain function. The junction had 8 bases not matched to a gene; V was cut back by 3 bases and J by 3 bases. CDR3 length equals 15 residues.

This clone was seen only once. The chain uses TRBV7-3 and TRBJ1-2, with 9 positions matching TRBD1. Germline V lookup: CDR1 SGHTA, CDR2 FQGTGA. The junction had 10 bases not matched to a gene; V was cut back by 2 bases and J by 6 bases. The CDR3 is 16 amino acids. CDR3 bases: TGTGCCAGCAGCTTAGATCCGACAGGGGGTGGGGATGGCTACACCTTC. It translates to CASSLDPTGGGDGYTF. Complete variable domain (other parts from reference TRBV7-3 and TRBJ1-2): GAGVSQTPSNKVTEKGKYVELRCDPISGHTALYWYRQSLGQGPEFLIYFQGTGAADDSGLPNDRFFAVRPEGSVSTLKIQRTERGDSAVYLCASSLDPTGGGDGYTFGSGTRLTVV.

The rearrangement links TRBV7-3 to TRBJ1-2; perhaps TRBD1 as D (5 bases). The germline CDR1 and CDR2 sequences are SGHTA and FQGTGA. V dropped 5 bases and J dropped 5 bases, with 15 bases sitting between them. The CDR3 covers 14 residues. The CDR3 spells CASSPLTATYGYTF. CDR3 sequence (DNA): TGTGCCAGCAGCCCCCTGACAGCGACTTATGGCTACACCTTC.

A remark on this clone: At one of its ends the junction is not consistent with the germline gene, which may arise from a read error. This chain links TRBV7-9 with TRBJ2-7, with 8 bases fitting TRBD1. The CDR3 extends over 11 amino acids. Germline CDR1 and CDR2: SEHNR and FQNEAQ (reference sequence). DNA of the CDR3: TGTGCCAGCAGACGTCAGGGGGCGCAGGTCTTC. This codes for CASRRQGAQVF.

This clone showed up just once. This chain uses TRBV5-1 with TRBJ1-2; D unclear. The CDR3 has 14 residues. The germline CDR1 and CDR2 sequences are SGHRS and YFSETQ. V lost 5 bases and J lost 0, with 11 bases in between. CDR3: CASSSPTSNYGYTF. DNA for the CDR3: TGCGCCAGCAGTTCACCGACTTCTAACTATGGCTACACCTTC.

DNA of the CDR3: TGTGCCAGCAGTTTCAAGGGGGACACTGAAGCTTTCTTT. Its protein product is CASSFKGDTEAFF. The V call is TRBV27, the J call TRBJ1-1; possible D gene TRBD1, 6 bases. This CDR3 contains 13 residues. CDR1 and CDR2 (germline): MNHEY, SMNVEV (reference sequence). With 3 bases removed from V and 3 bases from J, the gap between germline ends came to 8 bases.

The chain employs TRBV19 and TRBJ2-3; 7 positions match TRBD1. Looked up from germline, CDR1 is LNHDA and CDR2 is SQIVND (reference sequence). V shed 4 bases, J shed 0 bases, and the junction held 4 bases outside the gene matches. This CDR3 has 15 amino acids. The DNA for the CDR3 is TGTGCCAGTAGTACCGGACAGGAAAGCACAGATACGCAGTATTTT. Translated: CASSTGQESTDTQYF.

The chain is built from TRBV18 and TRBJ2-2, with D tentatively TRBD1 (6 bases). This CDR3 comprises 17 residues. V lost 0 bases, J lost 4 bases, and 15 bases lay in between. CDR1 is KGHSH and CDR2 is LQKENI in the germline V gene. This CDR3 is CASSPPTGPSGTGELFF. Written as DNA, the CDR3 is TGTGCCAGCTCACCACCGACAGGCCCCTCCGGCACCGGGGAGCTGTTTTTT.

This clone was detected once. This chain uses TRBV19 with TRBJ2-1; D is undetermined. This CDR3 is built from 13 residues. Germline CDR1 and CDR2: LNHDA and SQIVND (reference sequence). The ends were cut back, 3 bases at V and 5 bases at J, with 8 bases in the middle. The CDR3 reads CASSISLNNEQFF. CDR3 nucleotide sequence: TGTGCCAGTAGTATTTCACTCAACAATGAGCAGTTCTTC.

The V call is TRBV5-1, the J call TRBJ1-5; 9 nucleotides match TRBD1. From germline, CDR1 is SGHRS and CDR2 YFSETQ. The ends lost 2 bases at V and 5 bases at J; junction bases unmatched: 2. CDR3 length: 14 amino acids. CDR3 amino acids: CASSFTGGDQPQHF. The CDR3 region has the DNA TGCGCCAGCAGCTTTACAGGGGGCGATCAGCCCCAGCATTTT.

This chain connects TRBV11-2 to TRBJ1-3; D is uncertain. Germline-derived CDR1 and CDR2 are SGHAT and FQNNGV. V was clipped by 5 bases and J by 5 bases, with 7 bases between them. The CDR3 length is 12 residues. The CDR3 sequence: CASSPSRNTIYF. CDR3 DNA sequence: TGTGCCAGCAGCCCATCCCGAAACACCATATATTTT.

The chain couples TRBV5-5 to TRBJ2-4, with a tentative D call TRBD1 (5 bases). This CDR3 is 14 amino acids long. CDR1 is SGHKS and CDR2 is YYEKEE in the germline V gene (reference sequence). The V gene lost 0 bases and the J gene lost 9 bases, with 13 bases spanning the gap. The CDR3 sequence: CASSLVGREVIQYF. DNA of the CDR3: TGTGCCAGCAGCTTGGTTGGCAGGGAAGTCATTCAGTACTTC.

This CDR3 is CASSPQQGSRFF. For the CDR3, the DNA is TGTGCCAGCAGCCCGCAACAGGGCTCTAGGTTCTTC. This chain links TRBV6-2 or TRBV6-3 with TRBJ2-1; D may be TRBD1 (6 bases). The V gene's germline CDR1 is MNHEY and CDR2 SVGEGT. The CDR3 totals 12 residues. V shed 6 bases and J shed 15 bases, with 18 bases lying between them.

This clone has more than one count but fewer than ten. This chain uses TRBV7-2 with TRBJ2-7; the D is unclear. From germline, CDR1 is SGHTA and CDR2 FQGNSA. This CDR3 contains 15 residues. Between the trimmed V and J ends, which lost 1 base and 2 bases, there was a span of 12 bases. The CDR3 DNA is TGTGCCAGCAGCTTAGGGGCATCTGCGACCTACGAGCAGTACTTC. Protein: CASSLGASATYEQYF. The full variable domain, rest sourced from reference TRBV7-2 and TRBJ2-7, is GAGVSQSPSNKVTEKGKDVELRCDPISGHTALYWYRQSLGQGLEFLIYFQGNSAPDKSGLPSDRFSAERTGGSVSTLTIQRTQQEDSAVYLCASSLGASATYEQYFGPGTRLTVT.

CDR3 protein: CASSLEGGDYEQYF. CDR3 bases: TGTGCCAGCAGCTTAGAGGGCGGGGACTACGAGCAGTACTTC. The chain combines TRBV11-2 with TRBJ2-7; weak D call: TRBD2 (6 bases). The CDR3 has 14 residues. The germline V and J ends were trimmed by 0 bases and 3 bases, with 9 bases remaining between them. Per germline, CDR1 SGHAT and CDR2 FQNNGV.

The chain carries TRBV4-1 and TRBJ2-5; 16 bases map to TRBD2. This CDR3 is built from 17 residues. CDR1 is MGHRA, CDR2 YSYEKL, per germline. Losses at the gene ends were 6 bases for V and 4 bases for J; bases not matched to a gene: 8. CDR3 bases: TGCGCCAGCAGACCCGGGACTAGCGGGGGGGCGGGAGAGACCCAGTACTTC. This gives the protein CASRPGTSGGAGETQYF.

V is TRBV5-1 and J is TRBJ1-2; 7 nucleotides align to TRBD1. Trimming cost V 4 bases and J 5 bases; bases outside gene matches: 11. Germline lookup yields CDR1 SGHRS and CDR2 YFSETQ. The CDR3 sequence is 15 residues long. CDR3 region: CASSPGTEPEYGYTF. CDR3 nucleotides: TGCGCCAGCAGCCCAGGGACAGAGCCAGAGTATGGCTACACCTTC.

The J gene is TRBJ2-1, the V gene TRBV11-2; TRBD2 aligns across 10 bases. The CDR3 is 16 residues long. The trim removed 2 bases at V and 3 bases at J, leaving 4 bases unmatched. Germline CDR1 SGHAT, CDR2 FQNNGV. CDR3 in amino acids: CASSLRIAGGYNEQFF. The CDR3 nucleotides are TGTGCCAGCAGCTTAAGAATAGCGGGGGGCTACAATGAGCAGTTCTTC. Full variable domain (remainder filled in from reference TRBV11-2 and TRBJ2-1): EAGVAQSPRYKIIEKRQSVAFWCNPISGHATLYWYQQILGQGPKLLIQFQNNGVVDDSQLPKDRFSAERLKGVDSTLKIQPAKLEDSAVYLCASSLRIAGGYNEQFFGPGTRLTVL.

CDR3 region: CASSLWGDQPQHF. The CDR3 nucleotides read TGTGCCAGCAGCTTGTGGGGGGATCAGCCCCAGCATTTT. The chain carries TRBV5-6 and TRBJ1-5; TRBD1 is a possible D gene (5 bases). In germline, CDR1 is SGHDT, CDR2 YYEEEE. Deletions cut 1 base from V and 5 bases from J, with 7 bases between. The CDR3 is 13 amino acids.

The CDR3 loop is CASSLGDSRDGYTF. In DNA form, the CDR3 reads TGTGCCAGCAGCTTAGGGGACTCCCGGGATGGCTACACCTTC. V gene TRBV7-9 combines with J gene TRBJ1-2, with D perhaps TRBD1 (5 bases). CDR3 size: 14 residues. V lost 1 base and J 6 bases, leaving 12 bases between the germline ends. CDR1 SEHNR and CDR2 FQNEAQ come from the germline V gene (reference sequence).

The V and J genes are TRBV4-1 and TRBJ2-7; 14 bases agree with TRBD2. V was clipped by 1 base and J by 5 bases; unmatched bases: 10. This CDR3 has 18 amino acids. CDR1 is MGHRA and CDR2 is YSYEKL in the germline V gene. DNA for the CDR3: TGCGCCAGCAGCCAAGCCTACCGACTAGCGGGGGGGAAGGACGAGCAGTACTTC. Residues: CASSQAYRLAGGKDEQYF.

J is TRBJ1-5 and V is TRBV19, with 10 bases matching TRBD1. V was clipped by 6 bases and J by 2 bases; unmatched bases: 7. Germline-derived CDR1 and CDR2 are LNHDA and SQIVND (reference sequence). The CDR3 runs to 16 residues. CDR3 nucleotide sequence: TGTGCCAGTAGGGGACAGGGGTCATGGGGCAATCAGCCCCAGCATTTT. Residues: CASRGQGSWGNQPQHF. Using reference TRBV19 and TRBJ1-5 for the parts outside the CDR3, the full variable domain is DGGITQSPKYLFRKEGQNVTLSCEQNLNHDAMYWYRQDPGQGLRLIYYSQIVNDFQKGDIAEGYSVSREKKESFPLTVTSAQKNPTAFYLCASRGQGSWGNQPQHFGDGTRLSIL.

This chain links TRBV7-2 with TRBJ2-3; 12 nucleotides agree with TRBD1. V was clipped by 4 bases and J by 8 bases; unmatched bases: 10. Per germline, CDR1 SGHTA and CDR2 FQGNSA. The CDR3 length is 16 residues. The DNA for the CDR3 is TGTGCCAGCAGCTCCGCAACCGGGACAGGGGGCGGTACGCAGTATTTT. Protein sequence: CASSSATGTGGGTQYF.

J is TRBJ2-1 and V is TRBV10-2, with D perhaps TRBD2 (7 bases). The V end was cut by 6 bases, the J end by 1 base, with 13 bases between. Germline CDR1 is WSHSY and CDR2 is SAAADI. This CDR3 region has 15 residues. The CDR3 reads CASSAGGASYNEQFF. In DNA, the CDR3 is TGCGCCAGCAGCGCTGGGGGGGCGTCCTACAATGAGCAGTTCTTC.

Comment on this clone: One junction end does not reproduce the germline sequence, and a read error may be involved. The CDR3 bases are TGTGCCAGCTGCCGACTCCGCTCGGGATCCTCTAATTCACCCCTCCACTTT. This encodes CASCRLRSGSSNSPLHF. The chain joins TRBV19 to TRBJ1-6; D not certain. The CDR3 consists of 17 residues. The germline V gene encodes CDR1 LNHDA and CDR2 SQIVND (reference sequence).

In this sample, this clone turned up a few times. The V call is TRBV27, the J call TRBJ1-6, with 7 nucleotides matching TRBD1. V gave up 5 bases and J gave up 0 bases; unmatched junction bases: 13. The CDR3 runs to 19 residues. The germline gives CDR1 MNHEY, CDR2 SMNVEV (reference sequence). This CDR3 is CASSPQQQQGSSYNSPLHF. CDR3 nucleotide sequence: TGTGCCAGCAGTCCCCAACAACAACAGGGGAGCTCCTATAATTCACCCCTCCACTTT.